Below are 18 T cell receptor beta chains sequenced from a single sample in a study of post-analysis software for immune sequencing data (dated by TCRdb to between 2015 and 2016). No antigen has been identified for these receptors. The study at large found these results: Patients showed significantly higher frequencies than controls for roughly five TRBV segments, among them TRBV5-6, TRBV5-1 and TRBV20-1.

Receptors were amplified or captured by PCR. Sequencing was carried out with an Illumina HiSeq 2500. To reduce PCR and sequencing biases, unique molecular identifiers were incorporated into the TCR beta cDNA libraries. TCRdb took the public reads, trimmed them with fastp at Q25, ran MiXCR for clone calling and kept in-frame beta chains. Every entry covers one CDR3 protein and lists the most common genes and DNA from its rows. This sample holds approximately 730,000 distinct CDR3 sequences; more than 45% were observed only once. The ten largest clones represent 4.9% of the sample. Sequencing was performed on blood. These receptors came from a girl aged 5-17 years with multiple sclerosis.

The J gene is TRBJ2-3, the V gene TRBV20-1; D ambiguous. CDR3 length equals 14 residues. Trimming removed 4 bases at V and 2 bases at J, with 13 bases between. Germline CDR1 is DFQATT and CDR2 is SNEGSKA (reference sequence). CDR3 in amino acids: CSAKGRSNTDTQYF. The CDR3, as DNA: TGCAGTGCTAAAGGCAGGTCAAACACAGATACGCAGTATTTT.

This clonotype was counted only a few times. The rearrangement uses TRBV29-1 and TRBJ2-3, with D unclear. The CDR3 is 13 residues long. The germline CDR1 and CDR2 sequences are SQVTM and ANQGSEA. V lost 6 bases to trimming and J lost 4 bases, with 14 bases between them. The CDR3 coding sequence is TGCAGCGTGGCGCGGCATCGGTCAGATACGCAGTATTTT. This sequence encodes CSVARHRSDTQYF.

This rearrangement joins TRBV30 to TRBJ2-5; 7 nucleotides line up with TRBD1. Trimming at V came to 1 base and at J to 2 bases, leaving 4 bases not matched to a gene. This CDR3 is 14 amino acids long. The germline gives CDR1 GTSNPN, CDR2 SVGIG (reference sequence). CDR3 sequence reads: CAWSGDRLQETQYF. As DNA, the CDR3 is TGTGCCTGGAGTGGGGACAGATTACAAGAGACCCAGTACTTC.

This clonotype was counted at least ten times. The CDR3 region is CASSVGQGETDTQYF. In nucleotides, the CDR3 is TGTGCCAGCAGTGTTGGACAGGGAGAGACAGATACGCAGTATTTT. The V and J genes are TRBV6-1 and TRBJ2-3; 8 nucleotides line up with TRBD1. V shed 4 bases, J shed 3 bases, and the junction held 6 bases outside the gene matches. The CDR3 has 15 amino acids. Per the germline V gene, CDR1 is MNHNS and CDR2 is SASEGT.

A single count supports this clonotype. V and J are TRBV7-9 and TRBJ1-2, with D unclear. Trimming removed 5 bases from V and 0 bases from J, with 16 bases in between. The CDR3 consists of 16 residues. The V gene's germline CDR1 is SEHNR and CDR2 FQNEAQ (reference sequence). The CDR3 is CASSPSGSAANYGYTF. In DNA, the CDR3 is TGTGCCAGCAGCCCTAGTGGGTCCGCAGCTAACTATGGCTACACCTTC.

This rearrangement joins TRBV25-1 to TRBJ1-1; the D is unclear. CDR1 is MGHDK, CDR2 SYGVNS, per germline. The V and J ends lost 2 bases and 4 bases respectively, with 8 bases between them. This CDR3 is built from 13 residues. CDR3 protein: CASSELLVTEAFF. The CDR3 bases are TGTGCCAGCAGTGAACTGCTTGTCACTGAAGCTTTCTTT.

The gene calls are TRBV20-1 and TRBJ2-1, with D possibly called TRBD1 or TRBD2 (5 bases each). This CDR3 has 12 amino acids. In germline, CDR1 is DFQATT, CDR2 SNEGSKA (reference sequence). Trimming shortened V by 6 bases and J by 10 bases, and 16 bases separated the two germline ends. CDR3 sequence reads: CSADRGLQEQFF. CDR3 in DNA: TGCAGTGCGGACCGGGGCCTACAAGAGCAGTTCTTC.

J is TRBJ2-1 and V is TRBV12-3 or TRBV12-4; 12 bases align to TRBD2. The junction had 9 bases not matched to a gene; V was cut back by 3 bases and J by 0 bases. The length of the CDR3 is 19 residues. The CDR3 protein is CASSLERLAGVSSYNEQFF. For the CDR3, the DNA is TGTGCCAGCAGTTTGGAGAGACTAGCGGGAGTTAGCTCCTACAATGAGCAGTTCTTC.

The chain has TRBV7-3 and TRBJ2-6, with 8 nucleotides matching TRBD1. Per the germline V gene, CDR1 is SGHTA and CDR2 is FQGTGA. The CDR3 extends over 17 amino acids. Trimming at V came to 3 bases and at J to 2 bases, leaving 6 bases not matched to a gene. The CDR3 bases are TGTGCCAGCAGCTTTCAGGGGGCGGGAACTGGGGCCAACGTCCTGACTTTC. Protein product: CASSFQGAGTGANVLTF.

The rearrangement uses TRBV7-8 and TRBJ2-5, with 14 bases lining up with TRBD2. There are 16 residues in the CDR3. The germline CDR1 and CDR2 sequences are SGHVS and FQNEAQ. J was trimmed by 2 bases and V by 5 bases; bases with no gene match: 4. CDR3 coding DNA: TGTGCCAGCAGCACCTGGACTAGCGGGAGGCAAGAGACCCAGTACTTC. It translates to CASSTWTSGRQETQYF.

About this clonotype itself: The junction shows a germline mismatch at one end, possibly a read error. This chain uses TRBV7-3 with TRBJ2-1; 10 bases are shared with TRBD2. Per germline, CDR1 SGHTA and CDR2 FQGTGA. The CDR3 extends over 15 amino acids. The CDR3 region has the DNA TGTGCCAGCAACTTAGGCCTAGCGGGAGTCGATGAGCAGTTCTTC. As protein: CASNLGLAGVDEQFF.

The chain couples TRBV6-2 or TRBV6-3 to TRBJ2-1, with 10 positions matching TRBD1. The CDR3 is 16 residues long. Losses at the gene ends were 5 bases for V and 0 bases for J; bases not matched to a gene: 4. Germline values: CDR1 MNHEY, CDR2 SVGEGT. The CDR3 DNA is TGTGCCAGCAGTGACTGGACAGGGGGCTCCTACAATGAGCAGTTCTTC. It encodes CASSDWTGGSYNEQFF.

A few counts support this clonotype. The chain combines TRBV20-1 with TRBJ2-5; 7 bases are a match to TRBD1. In germline, CDR1 is DFQATT, CDR2 SNEGSKA (reference sequence). Trimming at V came to 2 bases and at J to 4 bases, leaving 4 bases not matched to a gene. This CDR3 spans 13 amino acids. The CDR3 is CSARKTGRETQYF. The CDR3 DNA reads TGCAGTGCTAGAAAGACAGGGAGAGAGACCCAGTACTTC.

V gene TRBV5-1 combines with J gene TRBJ2-1; D might be TRBD1 or TRBD2, each matching 6 bases. V dropped 0 bases and J dropped 9 bases, with 13 bases sitting between them. CDR3 length equals 14 residues. Germline V gene sequence: CDR1 SGHRS, CDR2 YFSETQ. The CDR3 DNA follows: TGCGCCAGCAGCTTGGGGATGGGGGGCGGTGAGCAGTTCTTC. Its protein is CASSLGMGGGEQFF. Supplemented by reference TRBV5-1 and TRBJ2-1, the full variable domain reads KAGVTQTPRYLIKTRGQQVTLSCSPISGHRSVSWYQQTPGQGLQFLFEYFSETQRNKGNFPGRFSGRQFSNSRSEMNVSTLELGDSALYLCASSLGMGGGEQFFGPGTRLTVL.

The chain links TRBV6-6 to TRBJ2-7; D gene uncertain. The CDR3 runs 11 residues. V lost 7 bases to trimming and J lost 2 bases, with 6 bases between them. Germline CDR1 MNHNY, CDR2 SVGAGI (reference sequence). This chain's CDR3 is CASNTAYEQYF. CDR3 bases: TGTGCCAGCAACACCGCCTACGAGCAGTACTTC.

The V call is TRBV4-2, the J call TRBJ2-3, with TRBD1 as a possible D gene (5 bases). The CDR3 sequence is 14 residues long. The V and J ends lost 0 bases and 2 bases respectively, with 6 bases between them. Germline V gene lookup returns CDR1 LGHNA and CDR2 YNFKEQ. CDR3: CASSQDGATDTQYF. CDR3 coding DNA: TGTGCCAGCAGCCAAGATGGGGCCACAGATACGCAGTATTTT.

The rearrangement uses TRBV7-9 and TRBJ2-4, with 7 bases identical to TRBD1. The J call may be wrong; the DNA end is better matched by TRBJ2-7. The CDR3 runs 15 residues. Looked up from germline, CDR1 is SEHNR and CDR2 is FQNEAQ (reference sequence). CDR3 amino acids: CASSPPTGPTYEQYF. Written as DNA, the CDR3 is TGTGCCAGCAGCCCGCCGACAGGGCCTACCTACGAGCAGTACTTC.

The chain is built from TRBV20-1 and TRBJ2-3; 10 bases line up with TRBD2. V was clipped by 1 base and J by 4 bases; unmatched bases: 14. The CDR3 runs to 18 residues. CDR1 is DFQATT, CDR2 SNEGSKA, per germline (reference sequence). CDR3 amino acids: CSARALLKTSGKADTQYF. The CDR3 DNA reads TGCAGTGCTAGAGCTCTATTAAAAACTAGCGGGAAAGCAGATACGCAGTATTTT.